This paragraph reports one T cell receptor beta chain. This clone was observed a handful of times. Which antigen it targets is not known. Base qualities are not at hand, and no much larger clone is one base apart. The High Capacity cDNA Reverse Transcription Kit was used to reverse transcribe all of the isolated RNA, meaning that expressed TCRB transcripts were what got sequenced. Naive, central memory and regulatory T cell samples underwent deep immunoSEQ sequencing, averaging about 3.57 million total reads per sample. Sorted cells were lysed in RLT buffer and RNA was extracted with DNase-treated RNeasy Micro or Mini kits, depending on cell number. Each cell subset was processed on its own to prevent cross-contamination, while patient and healthy donor samples were processed together. The immunoSEQ multiplex PCR was used to amplify TCRB sequences from cDNA, generating 87-bp fragments that spanned the CDR3 region. Sequencing of the amplicons was done on the Illumina HiSeq platform. The paper's processing steps were these. PCR bias was computationally corrected using synthetic template baselines, reads within Hamming distance 2 were collapsed, and singletons that could not be merged were discarded. Reads were aligned against IMGT to assign V, D and J genes, CDR3 length and insertions or deletions at six rearrangement sites. Within each subset, clonotype counts were normalized to sorted cell number, after which true diversity and Gini coefficients were computed with the tcR R package. The overlap coefficient, calculated on TCRB nucleotide sequences, was used to measure repertoire sharing. As a proxy for the pre-selection repertoire, out-of-frame TCRB sequences from naive cells were analyzed. In its TCRdb copy, this immuneACCESS table keeps in-frame sequences only and misses some clones. Where compared with another copy, unresolved V genes explain less than half of these, and the others have no known cause. V, J and clone size are those of that table, while D and trimming were read from the DNA. The sample contains some 410,000 clones, about an eighth of them found a single time. The ten largest account for more than 0.045% of the sample.

From each donor, a single peripheral blood sample of about 110 mL on average was drawn into heparinised tubes. Using a panel that included CD45RO, CCR7, CD25, CD127, CD95 and CD27, naive, central memory, regulatory and stem cell-like memory CD4+ T cells were sorted on a BD FACSAria II. Every sorted population had a purity above 95%. PBMCs were isolated right away by Lymphoprep density gradient centrifugation and were stained directly, without culture. So that batch effects would be minimized, each experiment stained and sorted samples in pairs, pairing one healthy donor with one patient. These data originate in a study of beta chain features in type 1 diabetes listed by TCRdb under 2018. As for the study more broadly: Mean age, gender distribution, total cell number and subset yield did not differ between patients and healthy donors. Across all samples, approximately 98,000,000 sorted cells were examined, and cell number per subset correlated strongly with RNA yield. The study compared the TCRB repertoires of sorted circulating CD4+ T cell subsets in recently diagnosed type 1 diabetes patients with those in matched healthy donors. Whereas all 30 or so donors provided naive and central memory subsets, regulatory and stem cell-like memory subsets were isolated from just 8 patients and roughly eight healthy donors.

On the study overall, not on this receptor specifically: Because cDNA was sequenced instead of genomic DNA, highly expressing activated cells could be over-represented, though the groups showed no difference in activation or CD3 levels. Only small numbers of individuals were included in the HLA sub-analyses, which left unresolved whether HLA type had any influence on TCRB rearrangement. Naive, central memory and regulatory TCRB repertoires appeared to be more similar among patients than among healthy donors. At VDJ recombination sites, type 1 diabetes patients had fewer insertions and more deleted nucleotides, which implies abnormalities in thymic rearrangement. PCR might favor shorter templates, but patient and control samples were amplified and corrected together, so any skew would affect both groups equally. In all four CD4+ subsets, TCRB CDR3 length was moderately but significantly shorter in type 1 diabetes patients.

Sequencing was performed on naive CD4+ T cells from blood. Read against the paper, the sample's cell subset or site label means: true naive CD4+ T cells. This clonotype originated in a woman aged 18 to 35 in good health.

The CDR3 reads as follows: CASSPPGRDRGPYEQYV. The DNA sequence is given as TGTGCCAGCTCACCACCTGGGAGGGACAGGGGGCCGTACGAGCAGTACGTC. The chain links TRBV18 with TRBJ2-7; a stretch of 12 junction bases matches TRBD1. The CDR3 holds 17 amino acids from the cysteine to the valine. Only the CDR3 DNA is retained, 51 bases long and in frame from the first base. CDR1 KGHSH and CDR2 LQKENI are derived from the germline V gene. Here V drops 0 bases and J drops 4 bases, and the junction holds 7 bases not matched to any gene.